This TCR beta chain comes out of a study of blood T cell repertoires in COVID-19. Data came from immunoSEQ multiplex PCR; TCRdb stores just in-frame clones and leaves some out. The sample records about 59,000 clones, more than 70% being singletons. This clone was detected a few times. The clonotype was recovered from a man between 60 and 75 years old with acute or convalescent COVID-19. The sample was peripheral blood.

The CDR3 protein is CAIRGTSSYEQYF. CDR3 DNA: TGTGCCATCCGAGGGACTAGCTCCTACGAGCAGTACTTC. The chain links TRBV10-3 to TRBJ2-7, with 8 bases fitting TRBD2. V shed 8 bases and J 0 bases; nucleotides not matched to a gene: 3. The CDR3 totals 13 residues. Per germline, CDR1 ENHRY and CDR2 SYGVKD.